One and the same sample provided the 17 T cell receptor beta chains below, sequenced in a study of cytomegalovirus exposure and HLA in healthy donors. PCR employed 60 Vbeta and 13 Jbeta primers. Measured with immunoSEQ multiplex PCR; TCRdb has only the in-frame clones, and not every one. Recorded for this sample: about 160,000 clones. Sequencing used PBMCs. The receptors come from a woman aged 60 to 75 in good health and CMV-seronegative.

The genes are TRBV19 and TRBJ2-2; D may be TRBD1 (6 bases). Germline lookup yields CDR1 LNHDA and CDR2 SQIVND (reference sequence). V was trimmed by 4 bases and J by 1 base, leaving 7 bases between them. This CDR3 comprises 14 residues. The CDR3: CASSKQGNTGELFF. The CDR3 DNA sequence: TGTGCCAGTAGTAAACAGGGGAACACCGGGGAGCTGTTTTTT.

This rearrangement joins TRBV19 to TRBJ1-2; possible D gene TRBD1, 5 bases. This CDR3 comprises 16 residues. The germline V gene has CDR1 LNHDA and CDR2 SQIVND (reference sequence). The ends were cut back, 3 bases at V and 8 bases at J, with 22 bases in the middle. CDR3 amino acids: CASSISAVTRGGGYTF. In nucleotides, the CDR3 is TGTGCCAGTAGTATTTCCGCGGTGACGAGGGGAGGCGGCTACACCTTC.

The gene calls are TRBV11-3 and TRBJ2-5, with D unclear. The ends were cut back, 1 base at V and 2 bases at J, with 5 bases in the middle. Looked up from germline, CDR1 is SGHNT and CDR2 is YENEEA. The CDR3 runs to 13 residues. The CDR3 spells CASSLGDQETQYF. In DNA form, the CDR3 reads TGTGCCAGCAGCTTAGGAGATCAAGAGACCCAGTACTTC.

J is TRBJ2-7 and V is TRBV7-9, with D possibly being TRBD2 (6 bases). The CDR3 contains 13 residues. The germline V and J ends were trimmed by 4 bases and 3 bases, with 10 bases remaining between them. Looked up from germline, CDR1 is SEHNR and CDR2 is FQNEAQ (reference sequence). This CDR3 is CASSSPGGYEQYF. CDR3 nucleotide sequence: TGTGCCAGCAGCTCCCCCGGGGGCTACGAGCAGTACTTC.

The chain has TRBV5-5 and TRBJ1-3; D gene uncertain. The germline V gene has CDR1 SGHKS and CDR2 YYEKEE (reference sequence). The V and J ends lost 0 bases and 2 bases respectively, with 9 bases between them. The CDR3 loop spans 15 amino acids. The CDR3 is CASSLATLPGNTIYF. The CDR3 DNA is TGTGCCAGCAGCTTGGCCACATTGCCTGGAAACACCATATATTTT. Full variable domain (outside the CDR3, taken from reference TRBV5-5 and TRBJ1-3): DAGVTQSPTHLIKTRGQQVTLRCSPISGHKSVSWYQQVLGQGPQFIFQYYEKEERGRGNFPDRFSARQFPNYSSELNVNALLLGDSALYLCASSLATLPGNTIYFGEGSWLTVV.

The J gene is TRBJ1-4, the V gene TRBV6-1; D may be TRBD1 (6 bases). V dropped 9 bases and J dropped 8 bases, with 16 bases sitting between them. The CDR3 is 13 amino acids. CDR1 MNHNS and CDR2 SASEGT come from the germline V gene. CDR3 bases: TGTGCCAGTGGGGCCGTGAGGGGGGAAAAACTGTTTTTT. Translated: CASGAVRGEKLFF.

CDR3 coding DNA: TGTGCCAGTACGGCGGGACAGGGTTACGAGCAGTACTTC. It encodes CASTAGQGYEQYF. The chain employs TRBV19 and TRBJ2-7; 9 positions match TRBD1. The CDR3 is 13 residues long. Germline CDR1 LNHDA, CDR2 SQIVND (reference sequence). With 7 bases clipped from V and 4 bases from J, the junction kept 5 bases outside the gene matches.

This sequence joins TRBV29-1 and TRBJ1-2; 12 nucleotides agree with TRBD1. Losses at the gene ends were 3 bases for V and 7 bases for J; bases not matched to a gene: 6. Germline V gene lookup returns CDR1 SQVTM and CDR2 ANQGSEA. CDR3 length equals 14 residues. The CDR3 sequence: CSVEGTGGAGGYTF. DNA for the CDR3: TGCAGCGTTGAGGGGACAGGGGGCGCCGGTGGCTACACCTTC.

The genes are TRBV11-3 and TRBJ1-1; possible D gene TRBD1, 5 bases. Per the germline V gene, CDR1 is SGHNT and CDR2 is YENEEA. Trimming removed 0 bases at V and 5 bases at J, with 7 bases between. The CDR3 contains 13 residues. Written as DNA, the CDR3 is TGTGCCAGCAGCTTAGATCGGGGGACTGAAGCTTTCTTT. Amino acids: CASSLDRGTEAFF.

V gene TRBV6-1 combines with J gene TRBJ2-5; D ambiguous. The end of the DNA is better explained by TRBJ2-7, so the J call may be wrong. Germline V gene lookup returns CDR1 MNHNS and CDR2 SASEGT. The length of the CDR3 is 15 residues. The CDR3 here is CASGVLWRSSYEQYF. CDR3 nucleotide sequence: TGTGCCAGCGGAGTACTTTGGCGCTCCTCCTACGAGCAGTACTTC.

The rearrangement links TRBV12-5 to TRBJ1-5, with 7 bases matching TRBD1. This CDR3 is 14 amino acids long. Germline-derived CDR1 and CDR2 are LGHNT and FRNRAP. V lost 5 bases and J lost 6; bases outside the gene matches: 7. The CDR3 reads CASGLDRVGQPQHF. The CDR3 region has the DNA TGTGCTAGTGGTCTCGACAGGGTAGGTCAGCCCCAGCATTTT.

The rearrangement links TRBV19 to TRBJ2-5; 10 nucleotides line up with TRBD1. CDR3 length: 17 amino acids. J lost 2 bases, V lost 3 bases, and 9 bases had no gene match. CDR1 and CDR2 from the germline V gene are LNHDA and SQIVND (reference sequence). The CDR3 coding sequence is TGTGCCAGTAGTATCTCCGGGACAGGGGCCCCACAAGAGACCCAGTACTTC. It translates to CASSISGTGAPQETQYF.

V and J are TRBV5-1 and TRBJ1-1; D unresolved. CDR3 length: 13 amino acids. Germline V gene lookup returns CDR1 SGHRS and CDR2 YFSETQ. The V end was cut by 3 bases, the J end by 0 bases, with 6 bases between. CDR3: CASSSPVNTEAFF. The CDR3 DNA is TGCGCCAGCAGCTCCCCAGTGAACACTGAAGCTTTCTTT.

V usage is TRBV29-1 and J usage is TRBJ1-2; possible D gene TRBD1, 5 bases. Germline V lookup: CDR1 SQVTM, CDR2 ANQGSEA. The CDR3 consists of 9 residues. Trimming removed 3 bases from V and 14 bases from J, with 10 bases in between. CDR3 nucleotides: TGCAGCGTTGAGGGCAGGGAAACCTTC. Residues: CSVEGRETF. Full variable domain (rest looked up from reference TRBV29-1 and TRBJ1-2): SAVISQKPSRDICQRGTSLTIQCQVDSQVTMMFWYRQQPGQSLTLIATANQGSEATYESGFVIDKFPISRPNLTFSTLTVSNMSPEDSSIYLCSVEGRETFGSGTRLTVV.

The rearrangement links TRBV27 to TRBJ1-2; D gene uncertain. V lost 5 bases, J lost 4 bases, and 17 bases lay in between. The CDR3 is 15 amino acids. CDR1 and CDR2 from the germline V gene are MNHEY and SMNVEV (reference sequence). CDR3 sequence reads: CASSPQAPKSYGYTF. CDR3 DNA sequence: TGTGCCAGCAGTCCCCAGGCACCGAAGTCCTATGGCTACACCTTC.

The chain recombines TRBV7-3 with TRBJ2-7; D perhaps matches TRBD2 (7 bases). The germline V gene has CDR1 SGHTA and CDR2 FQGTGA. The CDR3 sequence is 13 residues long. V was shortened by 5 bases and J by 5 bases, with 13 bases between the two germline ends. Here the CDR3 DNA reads TGTGCCAGCAGCCGCGGGGGCCGGAACGAGCAGTACTTC. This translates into CASSRGGRNEQYF.

CDR3: CASSYSRGFGANVLTF. In nucleotides, the CDR3 is TGTGCCAGCAGTTACTCGAGAGGGTTTGGGGCCAACGTCCTGACTTTC. V usage is TRBV6-6 and J usage is TRBJ2-6, with D maybe TRBD2 (5 bases). CDR1 and CDR2 from the germline V gene are MNHNY and SVGAGI (reference sequence). Trimming removed 0 bases at V and 3 bases at J, with 9 bases between. This CDR3 spans 16 amino acids.